The entry that follows covers one T cell receptor (beta chain) sequence. The antigen remains unidentified. The sample originates from a study of T cells in localized non-small cell lung cancer. The data were produced by immunoSEQ multiplex PCR, yet TCRdb's version contains in-frame clones alone and is incomplete. The data contain under 150,000 clones, 70% to 90% of them seen just once; the ten biggest clones take up about 1.5%. The germline gives CDR1 LNHDA, CDR2 SQIVND (reference sequence). Trimming shortened V by 5 bases and J by 4 bases, and 18 bases separated the two germline ends. The CDR3 is 16 residues long. Study-wide results and caveats: There was higher T cell clonality in uninvolved adjacent lung than in tumor, and it was highest there.

The clonotype comes from a female donor at least 60 years old with stage I lung adenocarcinoma. Material: peripheral blood, obtained before any cancer treatment. J is TRBJ1-5 and V is TRBV19; D perhaps matches TRBD1 (6 bases). The CDR3 nucleotides are TGTGCCAGTAGTGCCCCCCCCGGGACATTTAATCAGCCCCAGCATTTT. Translating gives CASSAPPGTFNQPQHF.